This T cell receptor (beta chain) is drawn from a study of T cell changes during pregnancy in multiple sclerosis. With V trimmed by 4 bases and J by 2 bases, 4 bases remained unmatched. The CDR3 is 15 residues long. Per germline, CDR1 MGHRA and CDR2 YSYEKL. The data were produced by immunoSEQ multiplex PCR, yet TCRdb's version contains in-frame clones alone and is incomplete. The sample includes 85,000 to 130,000 clones, 90% to 95% of them seen just once. The chain carries TRBV4-1 and TRBJ1-4; 7 nucleotides agree with TRBD1. The sequenced sample was peripheral blood, obtained in the second trimester of pregnancy. The receptor's source is a female donor with multiple sclerosis, enrolled in a pregnancy study. The CDR3 spells CASSPLQGTNEKLFF. In DNA, the CDR3 is TGCGCCAGCAGCCCGTTACAGGGGACTAATGAAAAACTGTTTTTT.